This T cell receptor beta chain was captured in a study of regulatory T cells in long-lasting Graves disease. V lost 2 bases, J lost 5 bases, and 16 bases lay in between. The germline V gene has CDR1 MNHEY and CDR2 SMNVEV (reference sequence). CDR3 length: 15 amino acids. Time point reported: newly diagnosed GD, antithyroid drugs for less than 3 months. PBMC RNA served as the TCR library source. Arm-PCR of CDR3 regions with iRepertoire HTBI primers generated TCR beta libraries. TCRdb passed the multiplex PCR reads through MiXCR, listing each CDR3 protein once. Among approximately 560,000 distinct CDR3 sequences, about 16% were seen once, and the ten largest hold 9.5% to 15%. This clonotype was observed many times. The same data also went into a second study, on T cells in Graves' hyperthyroidism and ophthalmopathy.

This clonotype originated in a man between 18 and 29 years old with Graves disease. The rearrangement links TRBV27 to TRBJ2-7, with D possibly TRBD2 on 5 matching bases. Sequenced here: peripheral blood mononuclear cells (PBMCs), sampled at new diagnosis, from a patient treated with antithyroid drugs. The CDR3 DNA reads TGTGCCAGCAGTTTAACCCCAAGCTTACTAGACGAGCAGTACTTC. It codes for CASSLTPSLLDEQYF.